The next 19 T cell receptor beta chains were all read from a single sample in a study of early T cells in non-severe SARS-CoV-2 infection. TCRdb passed the 5' RACE reads through MiXCR, listing each CDR3 protein once. Of fewer than 120,000 distinct CDR3 sequences in the sample, over 9.5% were seen once. The sample in question was whole blood, obtained at baseline. All receptors come from an adult who was a healthcare worker with PCR-confirmed SARS-CoV-2 infection or an uninfected control (not recorded which).

The chain is built from TRBV18 and TRBJ1-1; D gene uncertain. Trimming stripped 3 bases from V and 1 base from J, with 6 bases between. CDR3 length equals 13 residues. Looked up from germline, CDR1 is KGHSH and CDR2 is LQKENI. This CDR3 is CASSPAGNTEAFF. CDR3 coding DNA: TGTGCCAGCTCACCGGCAGGGAACACTGAAGCTTTCTTT.

V is TRBV15 and J is TRBJ1-5, with a tentative D call TRBD1 (5 bases). Trimming stripped 4 bases from V and 2 bases from J, with 9 bases between. CDR3 size: 14 residues. Germline values: CDR1 LNHNV, CDR2 YYDKDF (reference sequence). CDR3 DNA: TGTGCCACCAGCAACCAGGGAGGCAATCAGCCCCAGCATTTT. This sequence encodes CATSNQGGNQPQHF. The whole variable domain, filled in from reference TRBV15 and TRBJ1-5, reads DAMVIQNPRYQVTQFGKPVTLSCSQTLNHNVMYWYQQKSSQAPKLLFHYYDKDFNNEADTPDNFQSRRPNTSFCFLDIRSPGLGDTAMYLCATSNQGGNQPQHFGDGTRLSIL.

The genes are TRBV19 and TRBJ2-5; 7 nucleotides match TRBD2. Germline V gene sequence: CDR1 LNHDA, CDR2 SQIVND (reference sequence). The CDR3 runs 15 residues. J lost 2 bases, V lost 3 bases, and 6 bases had no gene match. The CDR3 here is CASSITGLSQETQYF. For the CDR3, the DNA is TGTGCCAGTAGTATCACGGGACTATCGCAAGAGACCCAGTACTTC.

The rearrangement joins TRBV3-1 to TRBJ2-1, with a tentative D call TRBD2 (6 bases). V lost 2 bases and J 5 bases, leaving 10 bases between the germline ends. Germline V gene lookup returns CDR1 LGHDT and CDR2 YNNKEL (reference sequence). The CDR3 has 14 amino acids. DNA for the CDR3: TGTGCCAGCAGCCAACGGGGGACCGACAATGAGCAGTTCTTC. It codes for CASSQRGTDNEQFF.

This clonotype was detected ten times or more. The chain uses TRBV5-1 and TRBJ2-3, with 9 bases matching TRBD2. The V gene's germline CDR1 is SGHRS and CDR2 YFSETQ. The junction had 11 bases not matched to a gene; V was cut back by 4 bases and J by 2 bases. CDR3 length: 17 residues. This CDR3 is CASSPLYSGGSTDTQYF. DNA for the CDR3: TGCGCCAGCAGCCCCCTCTATAGCGGGGGTTCCACAGATACGCAGTATTTT.

Only a few counts were recorded for this clonotype. V gene TRBV28 combines with J gene TRBJ2-5; TRBD1 might be the D (7 bases). The CDR3 consists of 15 residues. With 4 bases removed from V and 3 bases from J, the gap between germline ends came to 15 bases. Germline CDR1 and CDR2: MDHEN and SYDVKM. The chain's CDR3 is CASSSTGDSKETQYF. In DNA, the CDR3 is TGTGCCAGCAGTTCAACAGGGGACTCTAAAGAGACCCAGTACTTC.

The sample holds a few counts of this clonotype. J is TRBJ1-1 and V is TRBV2, with 7 bases identical to TRBD1. V lost 7 bases, J lost 1 base, and 6 bases stayed unmatched. Looked up from germline, CDR1 is SNHLY and CDR2 is FYNNEI. The CDR3 covers 14 residues. CDR3 sequence: CASTKGQWNTEAFF. DNA of the CDR3: TGTGCCAGCACCAAGGGACAGTGGAACACTGAAGCTTTCTTT.

This clonotype was seen only a few times. The chain combines TRBV5-4 with TRBJ2-1; possible D gene TRBD1, 5 bases. Looked up from germline, CDR1 is SGHNT and CDR2 is YYREEE (reference sequence). The CDR3 is made up of 14 amino acids. The V gene lost 4 bases and the J gene lost 7 bases, with 15 bases spanning the gap. The CDR3 reads CASSADQGRNEQFF. CDR3 coding DNA: TGTGCCAGCAGCGCGGACCAGGGTCGGAATGAGCAGTTCTTC.

This sequence joins TRBV29-1 and TRBJ2-1; 12 nucleotides agree with TRBD1. The CDR3 length is 14 residues. In germline, CDR1 is SQVTM, CDR2 ANQGSEA. Unmatched junction bases numbered 4, after V lost 6 bases and J lost 4 bases. CDR3 sequence reads: CSVRDRGRYNEQFF. In DNA form, the CDR3 reads TGCAGCGTGAGGGACAGGGGGCGATACAATGAGCAGTTCTTC.

This clonotype was found a few times. V and J are TRBV20-1 and TRBJ2-1; 9 nucleotides align to TRBD2. V lost 5 bases, J lost 7 bases, and 9 bases stayed unmatched. The length of the CDR3 is 14 residues. CDR1 is DFQATT, CDR2 SNEGSKA, per germline (reference sequence). CDR3 in DNA: TGCAGTGCTTACCTGAGCGGGAGGAATAATGAGCAGTTCTTC. It codes for CSAYLSGRNNEQFF.

This clonotype has only a few counts. The chain employs TRBV20-1 and TRBJ2-2; 8 bases align to TRBD1. The CDR3 runs 18 residues. Germline trimming cut 4 bases from V and 6 bases from J; bases unmatched to any gene: 19. Germline CDR1 is DFQATT and CDR2 is SNEGSKA (reference sequence). CDR3 in amino acids: CSATHVGQGGGVAGELFF. In DNA, the CDR3 is TGCAGTGCTACACATGTCGGACAGGGAGGTGGTGTGGCCGGGGAGCTGTTTTTT.

This clonotype was recorded a few times. This chain joins TRBV18 and TRBJ2-7; D not resolved. The CDR3 spans 12 residues. With 3 bases removed from V and 12 bases from J, the gap between germline ends came to 15 bases. The germline CDR1 and CDR2 sequences are KGHSH and LQKENI. CDR3 amino acids: CASSPDHELGYF. The CDR3 coding sequence is TGTGCCAGCTCACCGGACCATGAGCTTGGGTACTTC. The full variable domain, with the rest looked up from reference TRBV18 and TRBJ2-7, is NAGVMQNPRHLVRRRGQEARLRCSPMKGHSHVYWYRQLPEEGLKFMVYLQKENIIDESGMPKERFSAEFPKEGPSILRIQQVVRGDSAAYFCASSPDHELGYFGPGTRLTVT.

With regard to this clonotype: This may arise from a read error, as a much more abundant clone is one base away. The gene calls are TRBV28 and TRBJ1-1; the D gene is possibly TRBD1 (6 bases). CDR3 size: 16 residues. Germline loops: CDR1 MDHEN, CDR2 SYDVKM. The CDR3 spells CASREGRRLRDTEVFF. As DNA, the CDR3 is TGTGCCAGCAGAGAAGGACGTCGTCTTCGGGACACTGAAGTTTTCTTT.

The genes are TRBV9 and TRBJ1-2; no clear D. V lost 0 bases and J lost 5, with 17 bases in between. CDR3 length: 16 residues. CDR1 and CDR2 from the germline V gene are SGDLS and YYNGEE. In DNA, the CDR3 is TGTGCCAGCAGCGTAGACGGAAGGCCGGGGTCGTATGGCTACACCTTC. Translation gives CASSVDGRPGSYGYTF.

This clonotype was counted only a few times. This chain joins TRBV20-1 and TRBJ2-3; 8 bases match TRBD1. The V gene's germline CDR1 is DFQATT and CDR2 SNEGSKA (reference sequence). Trimming removed 3 bases from V and 1 base from J; junction bases left unmatched: 6. This CDR3 comprises 15 residues. The CDR3 DNA reads TGCAGTGCTAGGGCCCCGGGACAGGGCACAGATACGCAGTATTTT. It yields the protein CSARAPGQGTDTQYF.

This clonotype was observed a handful of times. At one of its ends the junction is not consistent with the germline gene, which may arise from a read error. The chain is built from TRBV7-2 and TRBJ1-4, with D maybe TRBD1 (6 bases). The length of the CDR3 is 16 residues. Germline CDR1 SGHTA, CDR2 FQGNSA. The CDR3 bases are TGTGCCAGCAGCTTAGTGGGGGCAAGGCCTAATGAAAAACTTTTTTTT. This codes for CASSLVGARPNEKLFF.

This clonotype turned up a few times. The chain couples TRBV18 to TRBJ1-5; D uncertain. The length of the CDR3 is 14 residues. V was pared by 2 bases and J by 4 bases, with 9 bases between. The germline V gene encodes CDR1 KGHSH and CDR2 LQKENI. The CDR3 reads CASSPSRTNQPQHF. The CDR3 region has the DNA TGTGCCAGCTCACCAAGCAGGACTAATCAGCCCCAGCATTTT.

This clonotype showed up just a few times. The chain joins TRBV5-4 to TRBJ2-7; 8 bases are a match to TRBD1. This CDR3 has 15 residues. V was pared by 1 base and J by 3 bases, with 6 bases of the junction left unmatched. Germline V gives CDR1 SGHNT, CDR2 YYREEE (reference sequence). In DNA form, the CDR3 reads TGTGCCAGCAGCTTGCGCGGGACAGGAGACTACGAGCAGTACTTC. Its protein product is CASSLRGTGDYEQYF.

The J gene is TRBJ2-3, the V gene TRBV11-2; D might be TRBD1 (6 bases). The CDR3 spans 15 residues. Germline-derived CDR1 and CDR2 are SGHAT and FQNNGV. Trimming shortened V by 5 bases and J by 4 bases, and 16 bases separated the two germline ends. The DNA of the CDR3 is TGTGCCAGCAGCCCAAGGACAGAGTTCGCAGATACGCAGTATTTT. Residues: CASSPRTEFADTQYF.